One sample yielded the 13 T cell receptor beta chains listed below, sequenced in a study of Ad26.COV2.S vaccination and SARS-CoV-2 variants. The sample's treatment: roughly 18 received Ad26.COV2.S at low or high dose, single or two shots; 5 received placebo; per-sample allocation not given. All samples were drawn on day 63, counting from the first vaccine or placebo injection. Sequenced by immunoSEQ multiplex PCR; TCRdb stores in-frame clones only, minus some. The data contain about 350,000 clones, approximately 90% of them singletons. This material consisted of peripheral blood, taken in a trial of Ad26.COV2.S vaccine versus placebo. These receptors all stem from a person between 18 and 60 years old who received the Ad26.COV2.S COVID-19 vaccine or a placebo.

V and J are TRBV6-5 and TRBJ1-2; D ambiguous. Trimming removed 6 bases from V and 5 bases from J, with 10 bases in between. The germline V gene has CDR1 MNHEY and CDR2 SVGAGI. This CDR3 has 12 residues. The CDR3 region has the DNA TGTGCCAGCAGCGGAGGGCCTTATGGCTACACCTTC. It translates to CASSGGPYGYTF.

The chain has TRBV19 and TRBJ2-2; 7 positions match TRBD2. This CDR3 spans 17 amino acids. J gave up 0 bases and V 7 bases, and 11 bases lay outside the gene matches. Germline lookup yields CDR1 LNHDA and CDR2 SQIVND (reference sequence). As DNA, the CDR3 is TGTGCCAGTACTTCTCCAGGTCGGGGGGCGAACACCGGGGAGCTGTTTTTT. Protein sequence: CASTSPGRGANTGELFF.

The chain links TRBV7-9 to TRBJ1-2; 11 nucleotides agree with TRBD1. From germline, CDR1 is SEHNR and CDR2 FQNEAQ (reference sequence). CDR3 length: 14 residues. V trimming: 3 bases; J trimming: 6 bases; junction bases outside the gene matches: 3. CDR3: CASSLGTGGNGYTF. In DNA form, the CDR3 reads TGTGCCAGCAGCTTGGGGACAGGGGGAAATGGCTACACCTTC.

The chain uses TRBV5-1 and TRBJ1-2, with 7 nucleotides matching TRBD1. Germline CDR1 and CDR2: SGHRS and YFSETQ. Losses at the gene ends were 2 bases for V and 3 bases for J; bases not matched to a gene: 7. The CDR3 consists of 15 residues. CDR3 amino acids: CASSLQGDRHYGYTF. The CDR3, as DNA: TGCGCCAGCAGCTTACAAGGGGACAGACACTATGGCTACACCTTC.

The rearrangement joins TRBV3-1 (or the pseudogene TRBV3-2) to TRBJ2-7; 7 bases line up with TRBD1. CDR1 is LGHDT and CDR2 is YNNKEL in the germline V gene (reference sequence). CDR3 size: 13 residues. V lost 2 bases, J lost 5 bases, and 3 bases stayed unmatched. In DNA, the CDR3 is TGTGCCAGCAGCCAAAACAGGGGCAACGAGCAGTACTTC. Amino acid sequence: CASSQNRGNEQYF.

The V call is TRBV7-2, the J call TRBJ2-2; 10 nucleotides line up with TRBD2. Germline CDR1 reads SGHTA; CDR2 reads FQGNSA. The CDR3 covers 17 residues. The J segment lost 5 bases and the V segment lost 1 base, leaving 7 bases of the junction unmatched. CDR3 region: CASSLVLAGARTGELFF. The CDR3 DNA reads TGTGCCAGCAGCTTAGTTCTAGCGGGGGCCCGGACCGGGGAGCTGTTTTTT.

The rearrangement uses TRBV7-6 and TRBJ2-7; D unresolved. The germline CDR1 and CDR2 sequences are SGHVS and FNYEAQ. The CDR3 is 15 residues long. The V gene lost 1 base and the J gene lost 3 bases, with 13 bases spanning the gap. The DNA for the CDR3 is TGTGCCAGCAGCTTAGTGGCGTTAGGAGTCTACGAGCAGTACTTC. Translating gives CASSLVALGVYEQYF.

The chain employs TRBV6-5 and TRBJ2-7; D is possibly TRBD1 (6 bases). Per the germline V gene, CDR1 is MNHEY and CDR2 is SVGAGI. This CDR3 has 16 amino acids. Trimming pared 0 bases from V and 2 bases from J, leaving 14 bases between. Here the CDR3 reads CASSYSISGATYEQYF. CDR3 DNA sequence: TGTGCCAGCAGTTACTCGATTTCAGGGGCAACCTACGAGCAGTACTTC.

This clone was counted a single time. The chain recombines TRBV6-5 with TRBJ2-5; 9 bases are a match to TRBD1. Germline V lookup: CDR1 MNHEY, CDR2 SVGAGI. The CDR3 spans 15 residues. J was trimmed by 4 bases and V by 2 bases; bases with no gene match: 5. The CDR3 region has the DNA TGTGCCAGCAGTTACCAACAGGGGGCCGGAGAGACCCAGTACTTC. As protein: CASSYQQGAGETQYF.

This chain connects TRBV6-1 to TRBJ1-2, with D possibly TRBD1 on 5 matching bases. CDR1 MNHNS and CDR2 SASEGT come from the germline V gene. V lost 3 bases to trimming and J lost 4 bases, with 15 bases between them. The CDR3 contains 15 residues. CDR3 nucleotides: TGTGCCAGCAGTGACCCCGGGGGTCAGGGCTATGGCTACACCTTC. The encoded protein is CASSDPGGQGYGYTF.

V is TRBV6-5 and J is TRBJ2-7; D is unresolved. The CDR3 consists of 15 residues. V dropped 0 bases and J dropped 2 bases, with 11 bases sitting between them. Germline CDR1 MNHEY, CDR2 SVGAGI. The CDR3 DNA is TGTGCCAGCAGTTACTCTCTCGGACGGACCTACGAGCAGTACTTC. Its translation: CASSYSLGRTYEQYF.

The CDR3 sequence is CASSLLGGDGYTF. CDR3 DNA sequence: TGTGCCAGCAGTTTGTTAGGGGGCGATGGCTACACCTTC. V usage is TRBV12-3 or TRBV12-4 and J usage is TRBJ1-2; 7 bases are a match to TRBD1. This CDR3 contains 13 residues. The V segment lost 3 bases and the J segment 6 bases; nucleotides outside the gene matches: 4.

This clone was recorded only once. The chain uses TRBV19 and TRBJ1-4; no definite D call. The V and J ends lost 8 bases and 4 bases respectively, with 11 bases between them. This CDR3 has 13 amino acids. CDR1 and CDR2 from the germline V gene are LNHDA and SQIVND (reference sequence). Here the CDR3 DNA reads TGTGCCAGTGAGTCATACTATAATGAAAAACTGTTTTTT. It codes for CASESYYNEKLFF.